Below are 22 T cell receptor beta chains sequenced from a single sample in a study of blood T cell repertoires in COVID-19 (dated by TCRdb to between 2020 and 2021). Preparation of the library involved the immunoSEQ multiplex PCR assay. TCRdb provides this immuneACCESS table in a form limited to in-frame rearrangements. Some clones are lacking; in checked studies, under half of them reflect an unresolved V gene, and why the rest are absent is not known. The sample table lists tens of thousands of clones, around 80% of them with a count of one. The top ten clonotypes cover just under 45% of the sample. Sequencing input: peripheral blood. These receptors came from an elderly woman with active or convalescent COVID-19.

CDR3 nucleotides: TGTGCCAGCAGTTTTACTAGCGGGAGTTTAGGTCACAATGAGCAGTTCTTC. It encodes CASSFTSGSLGHNEQFF. The V gene is TRBV6-2 or TRBV6-3, the J gene TRBJ2-1; 11 bases agree with TRBD2. Per the germline V gene, CDR1 is MNHEY and CDR2 is SVGEGT. The CDR3 has 17 residues. Unmatched junction bases numbered 10, after V lost 4 bases and J lost 5 bases.

The CDR3 DNA is TGTGCCAGCTCACGGGACAGACTCACCGGGGAGCTGTTTTTT. Translated, it gives CASSRDRLTGELFF. This chain uses TRBV18 with TRBJ2-2; 7 bases agree with TRBD1. Germline V gene sequence: CDR1 KGHSH, CDR2 LQKENI. This CDR3 contains 14 residues. With 4 bases clipped from V and 4 bases from J, the junction kept 3 bases outside the gene matches.

The chain combines TRBV29-1 with TRBJ2-3; possibly TRBD1 for D (6 bases). Trimming cost V 1 base and J 4 bases, with 12 bases left between them. Germline CDR1 SQVTM, CDR2 ANQGSEA. CDR3 length: 14 amino acids. The CDR3 region has the DNA TGCAGCGTTGAAGCTTTACAGGGTGCAGATACGCAGTATTTT. Translated, it gives CSVEALQGADTQYF.

This chain uses TRBV19 with TRBJ2-5; D ambiguous. V shed 4 bases and J shed 1 base, with 13 bases lying between them. The CDR3 consists of 15 residues. Germline values: CDR1 LNHDA, CDR2 SQIVND (reference sequence). CDR3: CASSSGSYVQETQYF. Written as DNA, the CDR3 is TGTGCCAGTAGTAGCGGCAGCTACGTCCAAGAGACCCAGTACTTC.

The V and J genes are TRBV28 and TRBJ1-4; 12 bases map to TRBD1. The CDR3 runs to 16 residues. V lost 6 bases and J lost 8; bases outside the gene matches: 10. Germline loops: CDR1 MDHEN, CDR2 SYDVKM. CDR3 sequence (DNA): TGTGCCAGCAGACCCCGGGACAGGGGGCGGAGGGAAAAACTGTTTTTT. Encoded protein: CASRPRDRGRREKLFF.

The gene calls are TRBV25-1 and TRBJ2-7; possibly TRBD1 for D (5 bases). The CDR3 is made up of 14 amino acids. Deletions cut 3 bases from V and 5 bases from J, with 14 bases between. Germline lookup yields CDR1 MGHDK and CDR2 SYGVNS. The DNA for the CDR3 is TGTGCCAGCAGTGACACAGGATTCATGGACGAGCAGTACTTC. Translated: CASSDTGFMDEQYF.

The gene calls are TRBV4-1 and TRBJ1-5; possibly TRBD1 for D (6 bases). The CDR3 has 12 residues. V lost 0 bases and J 11 bases, leaving 8 bases between the germline ends. Germline V lookup: CDR1 MGHRA, CDR2 YSYEKL. The chain's CDR3 is CASSQEGGSQHF. The CDR3 bases are TGCGCCAGCAGCCAAGAAGGGGGTTCCCAGCATTTT.

The genes are TRBV18 and TRBJ1-4, with TRBD1 identical over 10 bases. V shed 3 bases, J shed 5 bases, and the junction held 3 bases outside the gene matches. There are 15 residues in the CDR3. Per the germline V gene, CDR1 is KGHSH and CDR2 is LQKENI. CDR3: CASSPGTGANEKLFF. DNA of the CDR3: TGTGCCAGCTCACCCGGGACAGGGGCCAATGAAAAACTGTTTTTT.

This rearrangement joins TRBV3-1 (or the pseudogene TRBV3-2) to TRBJ1-6; 9 bases are shared with TRBD1. This CDR3 contains 15 residues. V lost 2 bases to trimming and J lost 7 bases; unmatched junction nucleotides: 3. Germline CDR1 reads LGHDT; CDR2 reads YNNKEL (reference sequence). The DNA for the CDR3 is TGTGCCAGCAGCCAAACGACAGGGGGAAATTCACCCCTCCACTTT. It encodes CASSQTTGGNSPLHF.

The rearrangement uses TRBV6-5 and TRBJ1-1, with TRBD1 matching over 8 bases. Germline CDR1 MNHEY, CDR2 SVGAGI. J lost 3 bases, V lost 6 bases, and 6 bases had no gene match. The length of the CDR3 is 14 residues. CDR3 residues: CASRVRQGYTEAFF. CDR3 coding DNA: TGTGCCAGCAGGGTCCGACAGGGGTACACTGAAGCTTTCTTT.

V is TRBV5-1 and J is TRBJ2-1, with TRBD1 matching 7 bases. The junction had 5 bases not matched to a gene; V was cut back by 1 base and J by 1 base. CDR3 length equals 16 residues. CDR1 is SGHRS, CDR2 YFSETQ, per germline. CDR3 in DNA: TGCGCCAGCAGCTTGTCAGGGGGACGGTCCTACAATGAGCAGTTCTTC. It encodes CASSLSGGRSYNEQFF.

Worth noting for this clone: One junction end disagrees with the germline gene, perhaps due to a read error. This sequence joins TRBV4-3 and TRBJ2-4; no reliable D call. Germline loops: CDR1 LGHNA, CDR2 YSLEER. The CDR3 has 19 residues. The CDR3 coding sequence is TGCGCCAGCAGCGAAGAGGTGCAGGCCTCTACCCATGCCAAAAACATTCAGTACTTC. Translation gives CASSEEVQASTHAKNIQYF.

The genes are TRBV30 and TRBJ1-4; no definite D call. CDR1 and CDR2 (germline): GTSNPN, SVGIG (reference sequence). V lost 1 base, J lost 12 bases, and 12 bases lay in between. This CDR3 is built from 12 residues. The CDR3 loop is CAWSEGRAQLFF. The CDR3 bases are TGTGCCTGGAGTGAAGGGAGGGCACAACTGTTTTTT.

V usage is TRBV21-1 and J usage is TRBJ2-1; the D call in the table, TRBD2, was not verified against the DNA. TRBV21-1 is labeled a pseudogene. The length of the CDR3 is 18 residues. This CDR3 reads CASSKTQGGGAGYNEQFF. CDR3 coding DNA: TGTGCCAGCAGCAAAACCCAAGGGGGGGGAGCTGGCTACAATGAGCAGTTCTTC.

The genes are TRBV28 and TRBJ1-1, with 8 bases fitting TRBD1. Trimming at V came to 5 bases and at J to 11 bases, leaving 13 bases not matched to a gene. This CDR3 region has 14 residues. Germline CDR1 is MDHEN and CDR2 is SYDVKM. CDR3 protein: CASSLTGGARWAFF. The CDR3 DNA follows: TGTGCCAGCAGTCTTACAGGGGGTGCTAGATGGGCTTTCTTT.

The chain uses TRBV5-4 and TRBJ2-3; 9 bases agree with TRBD2. Germline V gene lookup returns CDR1 SGHNT and CDR2 YYREEE (reference sequence). The CDR3 runs 16 residues. V trimming: 0 bases; J trimming: 5 bases; junction bases outside the gene matches: 7. CDR3 in amino acids: CASSLAVAGVGDTQYF. Written as DNA, the CDR3 is TGTGCCAGCAGCTTGGCAGTAGCGGGAGTTGGAGATACGCAGTATTTT.

The genes are TRBV18 and TRBJ1-4; tentatively, D is TRBD1 (5 bases). Germline V CDR1 and CDR2: KGHSH, LQKENI. V lost 6 bases and J 5 bases, leaving 16 bases between the germline ends. The CDR3 extends over 15 amino acids. The CDR3 DNA reads as TGTGCCAGCTCCCCTCAGGGAATTGGAAATGAAAAACTGTTTTTT. This translates into CASSPQGIGNEKLFF.

This sequence joins TRBV30 and TRBJ2-1, with D possibly matching TRBD2 (5 bases). The CDR3 totals 13 residues. Germline V lookup: CDR1 GTSNPN, CDR2 SVGIG (reference sequence). Trimming pared 0 bases from V and 8 bases from J, leaving 11 bases between. DNA for the CDR3: TGTGCCTGGAGTGTAGGTCAGGAGGATGAGCAGTTCTTC. It is translated as CAWSVGQEDEQFF.

The rearrangement joins TRBV30 to TRBJ1-1; no clear D. Deletions cut 1 base from V and 5 bases from J, with 17 bases between. This CDR3 region has 15 residues. Per the germline V gene, CDR1 is GTSNPN and CDR2 is SVGIG (reference sequence). CDR3 residues: CAWSASMAARTEAFF. DNA of the CDR3: TGTGCCTGGAGTGCCTCGATGGCGGCTCGGACTGAAGCTTTCTTT.

This clone was seen a single time. The V gene is TRBV24-1, the J gene TRBJ2-1; TRBD1 matches at 7 bases. J gave up 4 bases and V 7 bases, and 9 bases lay outside the gene matches. CDR1 is KGHDR and CDR2 is SFDVKD in the germline V gene. This CDR3 contains 15 residues. CDR3 in DNA: TGTGCCACCAGCCCCACAGGGGTAGTTTACAATGAGCAGTTCTTC. It encodes CATSPTGVVYNEQFF.

The chain joins TRBV3-1 (or the pseudogene TRBV3-2) to TRBJ2-7; D perhaps matches TRBD1 (6 bases). V lost 4 bases and J 6 bases, leaving 13 bases between the germline ends. CDR1 and CDR2 from the germline V gene are LGHDT and YNNKEL (reference sequence). The CDR3 has 13 residues. Written as DNA, the CDR3 is TGTGCCAGCAGCCGAGGTGGGACACCCGAGCAGTACTTC. This translates into CASSRGGTPEQYF.

The genes are TRBV12-2 and TRBJ2-7; the table's D call of TRBD2 was not tested on the DNA. TRBV12-2 is deemed a pseudogene. The CDR3 has 14 amino acids. This chain's CDR3 is CASRTLAGAAKQYF. In DNA, the CDR3 is TGTGCAAGTCGCACATTAGCGGGGGCCGCCAAGCAGTACTTC.